This T cell receptor beta chain stems from a study of shared clonotypes between healthy human individuals. Study background: Per donor, three plates held CD4 naive cells, three held CD4 memory, two held CD8 naive and one held CD8 memory.

Naive CD8 cells comprised CD45RO-negative, CCR7-positively selected cells, excluding terminally differentiated effector memory CD45RA+ cells. Healthy adults negative for HIV, lacking recent acute infections or vaccinations, served as donors. Several immunoSEQ plates held equal portions of the genomic DNA taken from each subset. Per the authors' pipeline: From ImmunoSEQ came sequences covering only the junction and carrying no quality scores, so filtering differed. Sequencing was performed with immunoSEQ multiplex PCR; in TCRdb, only in-frame clones are kept and a portion is missing. The D gene and trimming were derived from the DNA, and the V and J assignments and clone size from that table. The table records about 2.1 million clones, approximately 94% of them present only once. This CDR3 has 14 amino acids. Germline CDR1 is MNHEY and CDR2 is SVGAGI. The junction had 6 bases not matched to a gene; V was cut back by 6 bases and J by 1 base.

This sequence joins TRBV6-5 and TRBJ2-7; 7 bases are a match to TRBD1. The material sequenced was naive CD8+ T cells from PBMCs. The clonotype was recovered from a man aged 18-30 years in good health. Some clones in this sample may be carry-over from other donors' samples. The CDR3 sequence is CASSIQGWSYEQYF. DNA of the CDR3: TGTGCCAGCAGCATACAGGGGTGGTCCTACGAGCAGTACTTC.